This TCR beta chain was sequenced in a study of identifying expanded T cells in peripheral blood. Collection occurred without any documented infections or immune events in donors. Germline V gene lookup returns CDR1 MDHEN and CDR2 SYDVKM. The CDR3 sequence is 14 residues long. The V gene lost 6 bases and the J gene lost 0 bases, with 12 bases spanning the gap. Remarks on this clone: Its matching antigen is unknown.

Study-level findings and limits: Clone count variance between roughly 2-week samples rose with total template count. Technical replicates showed roughly 1.2 changed clones; approximately 2 weeks about 16; four weeks 19.

Libraries were prepared by immunoSEQ multiplex PCR; TCRdb keeps only in-frame clonotypes and omits some of them. The table includes 100,000 to 150,000 clones, less than 90% detected once. The gene calls are TRBV28 and TRBJ2-7; D might be TRBD1 (6 bases). This sequence originates from a person aged 18 to 70 in good health. Sequenced: blood. This chain's CDR3 is CASRGRQDSYEQYF. DNA for the CDR3: TGTGCCAGCAGAGGGCGACAGGACTCCTACGAGCAGTACTTC.